The 25 T cell receptor beta chains in this list originate from one sample, sequenced in a study of early T cells in non-severe SARS-CoV-2 infection. TCRdb processed the 5' RACE reads anew with MiXCR; each CDR3 protein has one entry. The table shows 25,000 to 30,000 distinct CDR3 sequences, with 5.3% occurring only once. Sample: whole blood. These receptors all come from an adult who was a healthcare worker with PCR-confirmed SARS-CoV-2 infection or an uninfected control (not recorded which).

This clonotype appeared many times. This rearrangement joins TRBV20-1 to TRBJ2-7, with D possibly TRBD1 on 5 matching bases. CDR3 length: 16 residues. Germline values: CDR1 DFQATT, CDR2 SNEGSKA (reference sequence). V gave up 6 bases and J gave up 2 bases, with 23 bases separating them. The chain's CDR3 is CSATPHSGQSPYEQYF. In nucleotides, the CDR3 is TGCAGTGCCACCCCCCATTCAGGGCAGAGTCCCTACGAGCAGTACTTC.

The sample holds many counts of this clonotype. V usage is TRBV28 and J usage is TRBJ2-4; TRBD1 aligns across 12 bases. V shed 6 bases and J 6 bases; nucleotides not matched to a gene: 6. The CDR3 contains 15 residues. From germline, CDR1 is MDHEN and CDR2 SYDVKM. CDR3 sequence reads: CASRGTGGALNIQYF. The CDR3 nucleotides are TGTGCCAGCAGAGGGACAGGGGGCGCTTTAAACATTCAGTACTTC.

This clonotype occurred once. This may be a read error: a much more frequent sequence differs by one nucleotide. The chain carries TRBV11-2 and TRBJ2-7; D not resolved. The CDR3 consists of 11 residues. Germline lookup yields CDR1 SGHAT and CDR2 FQNNGV. The CDR3 spells CASGITYGQYF. The CDR3 DNA is TGTGCCAGCGGCATCACCTACGGGCAGTACTTC.

This chain connects TRBV7-2 to TRBJ2-6; D unresolved. The CDR3 sequence is 15 residues long. V lost 6 bases and J lost 1, with 10 bases in between. The germline gives CDR1 SGHTA, CDR2 FQGNSA. CDR3 protein: CASRPTGSGANVLTF. Written as DNA, the CDR3 is TGTGCCAGCAGGCCGACTGGGTCTGGGGCCAACGTCCTGACTTTC. Based on the CDR3 plus reference TRBV7-2 and TRBJ2-6, the full variable domain is GAGVSQSPSNKVTEKGKDVELRCDPISGHTALYWYRQSLGQGLEFLIYFQGNSAPDKSGLPSDRFSAERTGGSVSTLTIQRTQQEDSAVYLCASRPTGSGANVLTFGAGSRLTVL.

This clonotype was detected a few times. The chain carries TRBV20-1 and TRBJ1-1; 9 bases align to TRBD1. The CDR3 contains 16 residues. Germline V lookup: CDR1 DFQATT, CDR2 SNEGSKA (reference sequence). V lost 0 bases, J lost 3 bases, and 8 bases stayed unmatched. The CDR3, as DNA: TGCAGTGCTAGAGATTGGGGGACAGGGAAGGACACTGAAGCTTTCTTT. Translating it yields CSARDWGTGKDTEAFF.

The table lists this clonotype with many counts. The chain carries TRBV7-9 and TRBJ2-1; 8 bases are a match to TRBD1. Germline loops: CDR1 SEHNR, CDR2 FQNEAQ (reference sequence). This CDR3 has 18 residues. The V segment lost 1 base and the J segment 5 bases; nucleotides outside the gene matches: 13. CDR3 DNA: TGTGCCAGCAGCTTAGTTACCCAGGGGGCAGGGGTTGACAATGAGCAGTTCTTC. The encoded protein is CASSLVTQGAGVDNEQFF. The full variable domain, completed using reference TRBV7-9 and TRBJ2-1, is DTGVSQNPRHKITKRGQNVTFRCDPISEHNRLYWYRQTLGQGPEFLTYFQNEAQLEKSRLLSDRFSAERPKGSFSTLEIQRTEQGDSAMYLCASSLVTQGAGVDNEQFFGPGTRLTVL.

This clonotype was detected many times. The CDR3 bases are TGTGCCAGCAGTTACGGGAGCAGAAAGGGAAACACCATATATTTT. Encoded protein: CASSYGSRKGNTIYF. The chain is built from TRBV6-5 and TRBJ1-3; D gene uncertain. Germline values: CDR1 MNHEY, CDR2 SVGAGI. The V and J ends lost 2 bases and 4 bases respectively, with 12 bases between them. The CDR3 totals 15 residues.

The V gene is TRBV11-2, the J gene TRBJ1-2; tentative D call: TRBD1 (5 bases). This CDR3 is 15 amino acids long. Trimming removed 5 bases from V and 0 bases from J, with 13 bases in between. Per the germline V gene, CDR1 is SGHAT and CDR2 is FQNNGV. The CDR3 sequence: CASSPPQGANYGYTF. In DNA form, the CDR3 reads TGTGCCAGCAGCCCGCCGCAGGGAGCTAACTATGGCTACACCTTC.

This clonotype was seen repeatedly, ten times or more. This chain links TRBV20-1 with TRBJ2-3, with D perhaps matching TRBD1 or TRBD2 (5 bases each). The CDR3 loop spans 16 amino acids. V was pared by 0 bases and J by 4 bases, with 17 bases between. Germline assignment: CDR1 DFQATT and CDR2 SNEGSKA (reference sequence). CDR3 amino acids: CSAREGVAIVSDTQYF. CDR3 nucleotide sequence: TGCAGTGCTAGAGAAGGGGTAGCGATAGTCTCAGATACGCAGTATTTT.

This clonotype was observed many times. V usage is TRBV19 and J usage is TRBJ2-1; possibly TRBD1 or TRBD2 for D (5 bases each). CDR1 is LNHDA and CDR2 is SQIVND in the germline V gene (reference sequence). The CDR3 sequence is 15 residues long. The V and J ends lost 6 bases and 1 base respectively, with 13 bases between them. In DNA, the CDR3 is TGTGCCAGTAGCCCCCGGGGCGGGTCCTACAATGAGCAGTTCTTC. It is translated as CASSPRGGSYNEQFF.

This clonotype has at least ten counts. The rearrangement uses TRBV5-6 and TRBJ1-2; D uncertain. This CDR3 contains 13 residues. V was pared by 1 base and J by 4 bases, with 8 bases between. CDR1 and CDR2 from the germline V gene are SGHDT and YYEEEE. This chain's CDR3 is CASSLLSSYGYTF. The CDR3 DNA is TGTGCCAGCAGCTTGTTAAGCAGCTATGGCTACACCTTC.

The J gene is TRBJ2-5, the V gene TRBV28; 11 bases are shared with TRBD2. Germline CDR1 reads MDHEN; CDR2 reads SYDVKM. Unmatched junction bases numbered 14, after V lost 4 bases and J lost 4 bases. The CDR3 is made up of 18 amino acids. The CDR3 DNA is TGTGCCAGCAGTTCCCTCTTAGCGGGAGGGCCTAATTTAGAGACCCAGTACTTC. Translated, it gives CASSSLLAGGPNLETQYF.

This clonotype was recorded at least ten times. V and J are TRBV20-1 and TRBJ1-2, with 8 positions matching TRBD1. Germline-derived CDR1 and CDR2 are DFQATT and SNEGSKA (reference sequence). This CDR3 region has 16 residues. Germline trimming cut 0 bases from V and 1 base from J; bases unmatched to any gene: 7. CDR3 bases: TGCAGTGCTAGAGATTCGGGCAGGGGGCTTAACTATGGCTACACCTTC. Its protein is CSARDSGRGLNYGYTF.

This clonotype has a count of ten or more. This sequence joins TRBV14 and TRBJ2-7, with 7 positions matching TRBD2. The CDR3 has 16 amino acids. Germline CDR1 and CDR2: SGHDN and FVKESK. V was clipped by 0 bases and J by 3 bases; unmatched bases: 8. CDR3 sequence: CASSQDRRERHYEQYF. The CDR3 nucleotides are TGTGCCAGCAGCCAAGATCGGCGGGAGCGGCACTACGAGCAGTACTTC.

This clonotype was recorded at least ten times. The chain employs TRBV5-1 and TRBJ2-5; 15 bases line up with TRBD2. Trimming at V came to 4 bases and at J to 4 bases, leaving 2 bases not matched to a gene. This CDR3 has 15 amino acids. The germline V gene encodes CDR1 SGHRS and CDR2 YFSETQ. CDR3 coding DNA: TGCGCCAGCAGCCTGGGACTAGCGGGAGGAGAGACCCAGTACTTC. This sequence encodes CASSLGLAGGETQYF.

The rearrangement links TRBV27 to TRBJ1-2; 7 nucleotides match TRBD1. The germline CDR1 and CDR2 sequences are MNHEY and SMNVEV (reference sequence). Trimming cost V 5 bases and J 4 bases; bases outside gene matches: 10. The CDR3 spans 15 residues. CDR3 DNA: TGTGCCAGCAGTCCCGACCGGGACAGAATCTATGGCTACACCTTC. It is translated as CASSPDRDRIYGYTF.

The chain joins TRBV4-1 to TRBJ2-7, with D possibly being TRBD2 (6 bases). CDR1 is MGHRA and CDR2 is YSYEKL in the germline V gene. The CDR3 is 14 residues long. V was clipped by 2 bases and J by 1 base, with 9 bases between them. The CDR3 bases are TGCGCCAGCAGCCAAAGGGACTTTTCCTACGAGCAGTACTTC. It yields the protein CASSQRDFSYEQYF.

This clonotype was seen repeatedly, ten times or more. The V and J genes are TRBV7-2 and TRBJ2-2; D is possibly TRBD1 or TRBD2 (6 bases each). Per germline, CDR1 SGHTA and CDR2 FQGNSA. V was pared by 7 bases and J by 7 bases, with 16 bases between. This CDR3 region has 14 residues. The CDR3, as DNA: TGTGCCAGCAAAATTAGGGGGGAGCACGGGGAGCTGTTTTTT. Translated, it gives CASKIRGEHGELFF.

This clonotype was counted many times. The rearrangement joins TRBV4-1 to TRBJ2-5, with 7 bases fitting TRBD1. This CDR3 comprises 13 residues. V shed 3 bases and J 2 bases; nucleotides not matched to a gene: 0. Germline CDR1 is MGHRA and CDR2 is YSYEKL. The CDR3 nucleotides are TGCGCCAGCAGCCAGGGACAGCAAGAGACCCAGTACTTC. Amino acids: CASSQGQQETQYF.

This clonotype has ten or more counts. This sequence joins TRBV28 and TRBJ1-1; D gene uncertain. V was clipped by 6 bases and J by 6 bases, with 14 bases between them. The CDR3 sequence is 13 residues long. Germline CDR1 reads MDHEN; CDR2 reads SYDVKM. CDR3 bases: TGTGCCAGCAGATGGACCTCTATCCCTGAAGCTTTCTTT. Translated, it gives CASRWTSIPEAFF.

This clonotype was seen at least ten times. The V and J genes are TRBV11-2 and TRBJ1-1, with 7 bases identical to TRBD1. CDR3 length: 15 residues. The J segment lost 8 bases and the V segment lost 4 bases, leaving 13 bases of the junction unmatched. Germline CDR1 and CDR2: SGHAT and FQNNGV. CDR3 DNA sequence: TGTGCCAGCAGCTCTATAAAACAGGGGTCCCCAGAAGCTTTCTTT. This translates into CASSSIKQGSPEAFF.

This clonotype was counted between two and nine times. The chain employs TRBV7-6 and TRBJ2-1; TRBD2 aligns across 8 bases. The J segment lost 6 bases and the V segment lost 3 bases, leaving 7 bases of the junction unmatched. This CDR3 is built from 15 residues. Germline values: CDR1 SGHVS, CDR2 FNYEAQ. The DNA of the CDR3 is TGTGCCAGCAGCTTGTCCATGGCGGGGGGCAATGAGCAGTTCTTC. It translates to CASSLSMAGGNEQFF.

This clonotype appeared many times. The rearrangement links TRBV6-5 to TRBJ2-6; 8 bases align to TRBD1. CDR3 length: 17 residues. The V segment lost 2 bases and the J segment 1 base; nucleotides outside the gene matches: 4. CDR1 is MNHEY, CDR2 SVGAGI, per germline. This CDR3 reads CASSYRRTGSGANVLTF. As DNA, the CDR3 is TGTGCCAGCAGTTACAGACGGACAGGGTCTGGGGCCAACGTCCTGACTTTC.

Turning to this clonotype: A much bigger clone sits one base away, suggesting this may be a read error. The rearrangement links TRBV29-1 to TRBJ1-4; D is undetermined. CDR3 length equals 11 residues. Germline-derived CDR1 and CDR2 are SQVTM and ANQGSEA. Trimming took off 3 bases at V and 6 bases at J, with 5 bases between the two ends. CDR3 in DNA: TGCAGCGTTGACGTAGATGAAAAACTGTTTTTT. Translating it yields CSVDVDEKLFF.

In DNA, the CDR3 is TGTGCCAGCAGCCCCGTCTACACAGATACGCAGTATTTT. As protein: CASSPVYTDTQYF. The V gene is TRBV3-1, the J gene TRBJ2-3; no definite D call. From germline, CDR1 is LGHDT and CDR2 YNNKEL (reference sequence). The V gene lost 4 bases and the J gene lost 2 bases, with 7 bases spanning the gap. The CDR3 has 13 residues.